This TCR beta chain comes out of a study of T-cell memory formation after mild COVID-19. The germline V gene has CDR1 DFQATT and CDR2 SNEGSKA (reference sequence). With V trimmed by 4 bases and J by 3 bases, 19 bases remained unmatched. There are 18 residues in the CDR3. TCRdb recomputed calls from the 5' RACE reads with MiXCR, one row per CDR3 protein. The profile covers about 620,000 distinct CDR3 sequences, with more than 15% appearing a single time and 12% taken by the ten largest. The sequence derives from an adult woman who had mild COVID-19 (a few samples of this study predate the infection). Cell type and time point are not known. The V and J genes are TRBV20-1 and TRBJ2-7; 9 bases align to TRBD2. Sequenced: PBMCs or a T cell subset sorted from them (not recorded which). CDR3 nucleotide sequence: TGCAGTGCTATCGGTGCGAGTAGCGGGAGAGTTGGGGGCTACGAGCAGTACTTC. This sequence encodes CSAIGASSGRVGGYEQYF.